A single sample gave rise to the 25 T cell receptor beta chains below, sequenced in a study of glioma-infiltrating T cells (dated by TCRdb to about 2016). The instrument given in TCRdb is Illumina MiSeq. The iRepertoire nested amplicon-rescue multiplex PCR (arm-PCR) platform was used to amplify TCR alpha and beta CDR3 regions from RNA. TCRdb passed the public sequencing reads through fastp at Q25 and MiXCR, retaining productive beta sequences. Rows matching on CDR3 protein sequence are summarized as one entry with the most common DNA and genes. The table for this sample lists 160,000 or so distinct CDR3 sequences; approximately 40% of them were counted only once. Of the sample, 5% to 5.5% is held by the ten largest clones. The sample was glioma tissue, nonneoplastic brain tissue, or PBMCs (not recorded which). The source of these receptors is a human donor with low-grade glioma or glioblastoma, undergoing nonglioma brain surgery, or in good health (not recorded which).

The genes are TRBV12-5 and TRBJ2-7; tentative D call: TRBD2 (7 bases). The CDR3 covers 14 residues. V lost 6 bases to trimming and J lost 2 bases, with 14 bases between them. Germline V gene data show CDR1 as LGHNT and CDR2 as FRNRAP. CDR3 DNA: TGTGCTAGTGGAGGGGGGGGTATTCCCTACGAGCAGTACTTC. It encodes CASGGGGIPYEQYF.

This clonotype was seen only once. This may be a read error: a much more frequent sequence differs by one nucleotide. The chain carries TRBV18 and TRBJ2-3, with D unresolved. This CDR3 spans 16 amino acids. From germline, CDR1 is KGHSH and CDR2 LQKENI. The CDR3: CANSPKTGRGTDTQYF. CDR3 nucleotides: TGTGCCAACTCACCGAAGACTGGACGGGGCACAGATACGCAGTATTTT. Complete variable domain (other parts from reference TRBV18 and TRBJ2-3): NAGVMQNPRHLVRRRGQEARLRCSPMKGHSHVYWYRQLPEEGLKFMVYLQKENIIDESGMPKERFSAEFPKEGPSILRIQQVVRGDSAAYFCANSPKTGRGTDTQYFGPGTRLTVL.

This clonotype showed up just a few times. V gene TRBV11-2 combines with J gene TRBJ2-7, with unresolved D. Germline lookup yields CDR1 SGHAT and CDR2 FQNNGV. The ends were cut back, 1 base at V and 6 bases at J, with 10 bases in the middle. The CDR3 covers 13 residues. The CDR3 DNA sequence: TGTGCCAGCAGCTTAGTGGTCCGGCCCGAGCAGTACTTC. The encoded protein is CASSLVVRPEQYF.

A word on this clonotype: The junction does not match germline at one end; this may be a read error. The chain combines TRBV6-1 with TRBJ2-3, with 8 bases aligning to TRBD1. There are 16 residues in the CDR3. The germline V gene has CDR1 MNHNS and CDR2 SASEGT. CDR3 sequence reads: CASSDSGGAGRDTQYF. The CDR3 DNA reads as TGCGCCAGCAGTGACTCAGGGGGCGCAGGACGAGATACGCAGTATTTT.

This clonotype showed up many times. The J gene is TRBJ2-1, the V gene TRBV24-1; D not resolved. With 6 bases removed from V and 8 bases from J, the gap between germline ends came to 10 bases. Germline loops: CDR1 KGHDR, CDR2 SFDVKD. This CDR3 contains 12 residues. The CDR3: CATSKDYYEQFF. The DNA of the CDR3 is TGTGCCACCAGTAAGGATTATTATGAGCAGTTCTTC.

This clonotype was detected once. The CDR3 here is CSARSVGGQPQHF. CDR3 coding DNA: TGCAGTGCTAGATCTGTTGGAGGCCAGCCCCAGCATTTT. This chain uses TRBV20-1 with TRBJ1-5; no clear D. CDR3 length equals 13 residues. Trimming pared 2 bases from V and 7 bases from J, leaving 12 bases between. Germline V gene sequence: CDR1 DFQATT, CDR2 SNEGSKA (reference sequence).

The J gene is TRBJ1-5, the V gene TRBV15; D is uncertain. V lost 2 bases and J 9 bases, leaving 11 bases between the germline ends. The CDR3 is made up of 13 amino acids. The germline V gene encodes CDR1 LNHNV and CDR2 YYDKDF (reference sequence). CDR3 sequence reads: CATSRSLKRPQHF. The CDR3 region has the DNA TGTGCCACCAGCAGATCGTTAAAGCGGCCCCAGCATTTT.

At least ten counts were recorded for this clonotype. The chain carries TRBV19 and TRBJ2-1; TRBD2 matches 9 bases. Germline trimming cut 9 bases from V and 9 bases from J; bases unmatched to any gene: 9. The CDR3 runs to 13 residues. Germline V gene lookup returns CDR1 LNHDA and CDR2 SQIVND (reference sequence). CDR3 DNA: TGTGCCAGCTGCGGTAGCGGGAGCGGTGAGCAGTTCTTC. Translating it yields CASCGSGSGEQFF.

This clonotype was counted at least ten times. This rearrangement joins TRBV28 to TRBJ2-7, with 9 bases fitting TRBD2. Germline V CDR1 and CDR2: MDHEN, SYDVKM. J gave up 0 bases and V 8 bases, and 11 bases lay outside the gene matches. The CDR3 is 16 residues long. The CDR3 nucleotides are TGTGCCAGCGCTCCAGGCGGCGGGAGGGCCTCCTACGAGCAGTACTTC. It specifies CASAPGGGRASYEQYF.

Many counts were recorded for this clonotype. The V and J genes are TRBV4-1 and TRBJ2-7; D uncertain. The CDR3 runs to 13 residues. The germline V gene encodes CDR1 MGHRA and CDR2 YSYEKL. Trimming shortened V by 2 bases and J by 3 bases, and 8 bases separated the two germline ends. The CDR3 loop reads CASSQWEYYEQYF. Written as DNA, the CDR3 is TGCGCCAGCAGCCAATGGGAATACTACGAGCAGTACTTC.

At least ten counts were recorded for this clonotype. V usage is TRBV20-1 and J usage is TRBJ1-5, with D perhaps matching TRBD1 (5 bases). The CDR3 consists of 15 residues. The germline V gene encodes CDR1 DFQATT and CDR2 SNEGSKA (reference sequence). V lost 0 bases and J lost 6, with 15 bases in between. CDR3 bases: TGCAGTGCTAGAGAATCGCTTGGCAGGGCTCAGCCCCAGCATTTT. Its protein product is CSARESLGRAQPQHF.

This chain connects TRBV30 to TRBJ1-6, with 8 bases fitting TRBD1. Unmatched junction bases numbered 11, after V lost 0 bases and J lost 10 bases. CDR3 size: 16 residues. Per the germline V gene, CDR1 is GTSNPN and CDR2 is SVGIG (reference sequence). DNA for the CDR3: TGTGCCTGGAGTGTACGTTCTGGACAGGGACGATCACCCCTCCACTTT. This codes for CAWSVRSGQGRSPLHF.

V usage is TRBV2 and J usage is TRBJ1-3, with D unresolved. V gave up 3 bases and J gave up 3 bases, with 9 bases separating them. CDR1 and CDR2 (germline): SNHLY, FYNNEI. The CDR3 has 14 residues. The CDR3 protein is CASSEVFDGNTIYF. For the CDR3, the DNA is TGTGCCAGCAGTGAGGTCTTCGATGGAAACACCATATATTTT.

This chain joins TRBV7-9 and TRBJ2-1, with D possibly TRBD2 on 6 matching bases. The CDR3 totals 13 residues. Trimming took 8 bases from V and 6 from J, leaving 14 bases between them. Germline CDR1 and CDR2: SEHNR and FQNEAQ (reference sequence). The CDR3 sequence is CASPSQEGNEQFF. For the CDR3, the DNA is TGTGCCAGCCCTTCGCAGGAGGGCAATGAGCAGTTCTTC.

This rearrangement joins TRBV5-1 to TRBJ2-5; TRBD1 agrees at 8 bases. Looked up from germline, CDR1 is SGHRS and CDR2 is YFSETQ. V shed 0 bases and J 2 bases; nucleotides not matched to a gene: 3. The CDR3 is 15 residues long. The DNA of the CDR3 is TGCGCCAGCAGCTTGGCAGGACAGGGACAAGAGACCCAGTACTTC. Protein: CASSLAGQGQETQYF.

This clonotype was recorded a few times. A junction boundary mismatches the germline segment, possibly from a read error. CDR3 loop: CAISESILASGIQHF. The CDR3 nucleotides read TGTGCCATCAGTGAGTCGATTCTGGCTTCGGGGATTCAGCACTTC. This chain uses TRBV10-3 with TRBJ2-7; D might be TRBD2 (5 bases). Looked up from germline, CDR1 is ENHRY and CDR2 is SYGVKD. This CDR3 region has 15 residues.

This clonotype appeared many times. The chain joins TRBV20-1 to TRBJ2-7; D unresolved. V was shortened by 4 bases and J by 4 bases, with 14 bases between the two germline ends. CDR3 length: 13 residues. Germline CDR1 is DFQATT and CDR2 is SNEGSKA (reference sequence). The CDR3 loop is CSATAILVYEQYF. The CDR3 nucleotides are TGCAGTGCTACGGCGATTCTGGTATACGAGCAGTACTTC.

Turning to this clonotype: This may come from a read error, since a much larger clone is one base off. This rearrangement joins TRBV28 to TRBJ2-2, with TRBD1 as a possible D gene (5 bases). Trimming removed 9 bases at V and 1 base at J, with 18 bases between. CDR1 is MDHEN, CDR2 SYDVKM, per germline. The CDR3 is made up of 16 amino acids. The CDR3 is CARGGPGRVNTGELFF. The CDR3 DNA reads as TGTGCCAGGGGTGGGCCGGGCAGGGTGAACACCGGGGAGCTGTTTTTT.

A few counts support this clonotype. The V gene is TRBV24-1, the J gene TRBJ2-3; D gene ambiguous. Trimming left V 9 bases short and J 4 bases short, with 10 bases between. Germline V CDR1 and CDR2: KGHDR, SFDVKD. The CDR3 is made up of 12 amino acids. The CDR3 DNA is TGTGCCACCGCTGCAGCAGCAGATACGCAGTATTTT. Translation gives CATAAAADTQYF.

On this clonotype: Being one base from a much bigger clone, this may be a read error. This chain joins TRBV7-9 and TRBJ2-1; TRBD2 is a possible D gene (5 bases). Germline V gene sequence: CDR1 SEHNR, CDR2 FQNEAQ (reference sequence). Trimming removed 6 bases at V and 9 bases at J, with 21 bases between. This CDR3 spans 15 amino acids. The CDR3 loop is CASSFRGSRAVEQFF. DNA for the CDR3: TGTGCCAGCAGTTTTAGAGGGAGTAGAGCGGTTGAGCAGTTCTTC.

In the case of this clonotype: This may be a read error, as it is one base from a much larger clone. The rearrangement uses TRBV28 and TRBJ2-1; possibly TRBD1 for D (6 bases). The ends were cut back, 5 bases at V and 3 bases at J, with 14 bases in the middle. The CDR3 sequence is 15 residues long. In germline, CDR1 is MDHEN, CDR2 SYDVKM. The DNA of the CDR3 is TGTGCCAGCAGTGTCCAGGGGCCTGTCTACAATGAGCAGTTCTTC. As protein: CASSVQGPVYNEQFF.

This clonotype was seen repeatedly, ten times or more. At one boundary the junction diverges from the germline segment, which might be a read error. The rearrangement uses TRBV28 and TRBJ2-1; possible D gene TRBD1, 6 bases. Germline V gene sequence: CDR1 MDHEN, CDR2 SYDVKM. The CDR3 length is 14 residues. The CDR3 sequence: CASSSPGAVRPGVF. CDR3 DNA: TGTGCCAGCAGTTCCCCTGGCGCGGTCCGCCCAGGGGTCTTC.

This clonotype was recorded many times. The chain links TRBV28 to TRBJ1-5; 9 bases are a match to TRBD1. CDR1 and CDR2 from the germline V gene are MDHEN and SYDVKM. This CDR3 is 16 amino acids long. V lost 4 bases to trimming and J lost 7 bases; unmatched junction nucleotides: 11. CDR3 nucleotides: TGTGCCAGCAGTTCCGACACAGGGGGCGTTTACCAGCCCCAGCATTTT. It translates to CASSSDTGGVYQPQHF.

The chain couples TRBV30 to TRBJ2-5; the D is unclear. Germline values: CDR1 GTSNPN, CDR2 SVGIG (reference sequence). CDR3 size: 14 residues. V lost 2 bases and J 5 bases, leaving 15 bases between the germline ends. CDR3 region: CAWSWSRGAETQYF. The CDR3 DNA follows: TGTGCCTGGAGTTGGTCCCGAGGAGCGGAGACCCAGTACTTC.

This clonotype was detected a few times. This rearrangement joins TRBV5-1 to TRBJ2-7; TRBD1 is a possible D gene (5 bases). The V end lost 0 bases, the J end lost 4 bases, and 8 bases lay between the germline ends. The CDR3 covers 13 residues. In germline, CDR1 is SGHRS, CDR2 YFSETQ. CDR3 in amino acids: CASSLDHRYEQYF. DNA for the CDR3: TGCGCCAGCAGCTTGGATCACAGGTACGAGCAGTACTTC.